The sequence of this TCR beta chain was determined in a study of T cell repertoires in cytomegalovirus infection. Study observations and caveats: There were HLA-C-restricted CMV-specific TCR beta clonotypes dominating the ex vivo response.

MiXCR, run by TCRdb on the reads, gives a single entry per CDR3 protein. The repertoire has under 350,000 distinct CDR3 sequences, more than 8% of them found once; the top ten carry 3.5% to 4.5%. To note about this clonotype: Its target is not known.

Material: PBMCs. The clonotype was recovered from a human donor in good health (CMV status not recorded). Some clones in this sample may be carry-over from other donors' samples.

CDR3 nucleotides: TGTGCCAGCACTGGGGGCGGTACATACGGCAATCAGCCCCAGCATTTT. Its protein is CASTGGGTYGNQPQHF. This rearrangement joins TRBV6-6 to TRBJ1-5; a weak D match, TRBD1 (6 bases). Germline V gene data show CDR1 as MNHNY and CDR2 as SVGAGI (reference sequence). The CDR3 has 16 residues. V lost 7 bases, J lost 2 bases, and 18 bases lay in between.